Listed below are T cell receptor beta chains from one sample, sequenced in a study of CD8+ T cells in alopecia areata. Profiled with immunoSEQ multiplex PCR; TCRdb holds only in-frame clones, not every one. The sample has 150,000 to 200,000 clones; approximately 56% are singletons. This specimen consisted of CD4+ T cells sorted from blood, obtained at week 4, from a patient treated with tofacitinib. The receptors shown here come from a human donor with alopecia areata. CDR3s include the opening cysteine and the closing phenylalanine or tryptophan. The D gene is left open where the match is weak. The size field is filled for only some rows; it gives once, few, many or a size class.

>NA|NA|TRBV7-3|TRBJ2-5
CASSFGGAPQETQYF
TGTGCCAGCAGCTTTGGGGGGGCACCCCAAGAGACCCAGTACTTC
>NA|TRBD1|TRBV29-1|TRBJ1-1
CSVGVQGTEAFF
TGCAGCGTGGGAGTACAGGGGACTGAAGCTTTCTTT
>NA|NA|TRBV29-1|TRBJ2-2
CSVDGRYTGELFF
TGCAGCGTTGACGGCCGATACACCGGGGAGCTGTTTTTT
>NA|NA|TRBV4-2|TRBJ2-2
CASSQAWGENTGELFF
TGTGCCAGCAGCCAAGCCTGGGGGGAGAACACCGGGGAGCTGTTTTTT
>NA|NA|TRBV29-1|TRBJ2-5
CSVEDSKRTQYF
TGCAGCGTTGAAGATAGCAAGAGGACCCAGTACTTC
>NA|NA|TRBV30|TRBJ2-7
CAWSALSGRGTLEQYF
TGTGCCTGGAGTGCCCTTTCGGGACGGGGAACTCTCGAGCAGTACTTC
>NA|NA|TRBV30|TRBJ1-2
CAWSEGTFGYTF
TGTGCCTGGAGTGAAGGGACCTTCGGCTACACCTTC
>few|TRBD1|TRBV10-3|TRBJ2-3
CAIAKNAGQGGADTQYF
TGTGCCATCGCCAAGAACGCGGGACAGGGAGGCGCAGATACGCAGTATTTT
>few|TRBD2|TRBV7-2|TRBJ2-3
CASALAGVTDTQYF
TGTGCCAGCGCCCTAGCGGGGGTCACAGATACGCAGTATTTT
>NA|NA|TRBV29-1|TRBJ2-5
CSVDGRSGTQYF
TGCAGCGTTGACGGTCGCTCAGGGACCCAGTACTTC
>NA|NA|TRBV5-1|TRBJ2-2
CASSLAVGARDGELFF
TGCGCCAGCAGCTTGGCGGTGGGGGCGCGGGACGGGGAGCTGTTTTTT
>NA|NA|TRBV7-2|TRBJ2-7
CASSLGRGRYEQYF
TGTGCCAGCAGCTTAGGGCGGGGGCGTTACGAGCAGTACTTC
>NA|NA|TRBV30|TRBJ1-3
CAWSGGVGNTIYF
TGTGCCTGGAGTGGAGGGGTTGGAAACACCATATATTTT
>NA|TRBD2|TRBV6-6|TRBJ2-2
CASSRAGDTGELFF
TGTGCCAGCAGTAGAGCGGGGGACACCGGGGAGCTGTTTTTT
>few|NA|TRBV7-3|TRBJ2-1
CASSFRAGRYNEQFF
TGTGCCAGCAGCTTCCGGGCAGGGCGTTACAATGAGCAGTTCTTC
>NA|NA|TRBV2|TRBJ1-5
CATSGGGGYSNQPQHF
TGTGCCACCTCGGGAGGCGGGGGTTATAGCAATCAGCCCCAGCATTTT
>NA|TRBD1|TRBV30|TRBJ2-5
CAWTGGWVETQYF
TGTGCCTGGACAGGGGGATGGGTCGAGACCCAGTACTTC
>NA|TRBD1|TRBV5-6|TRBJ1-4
CASRKLTGPNEKLFF
TGTGCCAGCAGGAAACTGACAGGGCCAAATGAAAAACTGTTTTTT
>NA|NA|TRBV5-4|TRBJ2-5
CASSLEGSRTQETQYF
TGTGCCAGCAGCTTGGAAGGCAGCCGGACACAAGAGACCCAGTACTTC
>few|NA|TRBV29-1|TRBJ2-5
CSVEDQAATQYF
TGCAGCGTTGAAGATCAGGCGGCTACCCAGTACTTC
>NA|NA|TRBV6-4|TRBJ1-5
CASSDYSNQPQHF
TGTGCCAGCAGTGACTATAGCAATCAGCCCCAGCATTTT
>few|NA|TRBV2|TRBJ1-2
CASSLRTGYGYTF
TGTGCCAGCAGTTTGAGAACTGGCTATGGCTACACCTTC
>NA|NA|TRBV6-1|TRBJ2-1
CASSQPGSPKVEQFF
TGTGCCAGCAGTCAGCCGGGATCACCTAAGGTTGAGCAGTTCTTC
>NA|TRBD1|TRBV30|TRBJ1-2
CAWGDRGNYGYTF
TGTGCCTGGGGGGACAGGGGGAACTATGGCTACACCTTC
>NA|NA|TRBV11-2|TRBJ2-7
CASSATRVTGAEQYF
TGTGCCAGCAGCGCGACCAGGGTTACGGGGGCCGAGCAGTACTTC
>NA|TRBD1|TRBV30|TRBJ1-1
CAGTGMGENTEAFF
TGTGCCGGGACAGGGATGGGAGAGAACACTGAAGCTTTCTTT
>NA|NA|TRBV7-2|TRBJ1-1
CASSQVGVRTEAFF
TGTGCCAGCAGCCAGGTGGGGGTAAGGACTGAAGCTTTCTTT
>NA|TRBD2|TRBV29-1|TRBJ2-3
CSSGTSGESSTDTQYF
TGCAGCTCCGGGACTAGCGGGGAATCTAGCACAGATACGCAGTATTTT
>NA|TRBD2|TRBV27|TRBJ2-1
CASRVAGGPSSRLFF
TGTGCCAGCAGGGTAGCGGGGGGGCCCTCTTCTCGACTTTTCTTC
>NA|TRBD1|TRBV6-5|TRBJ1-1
CASNSGTAEAFF
TGTGCCAGCAACTCTGGGACAGCCGAAGCTTTCTTT
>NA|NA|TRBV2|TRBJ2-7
CASSGRASYEQYF
TGTGCCAGCAGTGGAAGGGCCTCCTACGAGCAGTACTTC
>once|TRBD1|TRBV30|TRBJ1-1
CAWSLQGAWNTEAFF
TGTGCCTGGAGTTTACAGGGGGCCTGGAACACTGAAGCTTTCTTT
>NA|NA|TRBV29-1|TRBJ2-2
CSVRRNTGELFF
TGCAGCGTTCGAAGGAACACCGGGGAGCTGTTTTTT
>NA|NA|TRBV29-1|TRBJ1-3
CSVEDGIRASGNTIYF
TGCAGCGTTGAAGATGGGATAAGGGCCTCTGGAAACACCATATATTTT
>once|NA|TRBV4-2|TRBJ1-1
CASSQPGRRNTEAFF
TGTGCCAGCAGCCAACCGGGACGGAGGAACACTGAAGCTTTCTTT
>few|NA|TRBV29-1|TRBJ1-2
CSVSRVAMAGYTF
TGCAGCGTTTCTAGGGTGGCTATGGCTGGCTACACCTTC
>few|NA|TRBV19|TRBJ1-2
CASSHRELYGYTF
TGTGCCAGTAGTCACAGGGAGCTCTATGGCTACACCTTC
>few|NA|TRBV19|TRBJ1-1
CASRPQGNTEAFF
TGTGCCAGCCGCCCCCAGGGGAACACTGAAGCTTTCTTT
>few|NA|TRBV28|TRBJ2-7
CASRNSGPTSYEQYF
TGTGCCAGCAGAAACTCCGGGCCTACATCCTACGAGCAGTACTTC
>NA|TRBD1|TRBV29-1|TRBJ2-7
CSVEPGQGAYEQYF
TGCAGCGTTGAACCGGGACAGGGGGCTTACGAGCAGTACTTC
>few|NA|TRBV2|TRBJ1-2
CASSEFEGSTGYTF
TGTGCCAGCAGTGAATTTGAGGGAAGTACCGGCTACACCTTC
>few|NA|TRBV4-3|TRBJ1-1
CASSQDVGLTGNTEAFF
TGCGCCAGCAGCCAAGATGTGGGACTGACAGGTAACACTGAAGCTTTCTTT
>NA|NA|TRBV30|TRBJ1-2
CAWSVSSRNYGYTF
TGTGCCTGGAGTGTATCTTCGCGGAACTATGGCTACACCTTC
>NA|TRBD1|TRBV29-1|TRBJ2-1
CSVAGQGTWGEQFF
TGCAGCGTTGCTGGACAGGGGACTTGGGGTGAGCAGTTCTTC
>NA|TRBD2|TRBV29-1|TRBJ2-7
CSVEGGTGEQYF
TGCAGCGTTGAGGGGGGGACCGGCGAGCAGTACTTC
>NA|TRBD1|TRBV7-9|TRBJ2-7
CASSLYRTGPYEQYF
TGTGCCAGCAGCTTATACAGGACAGGTCCCTACGAGCAGTACTTC
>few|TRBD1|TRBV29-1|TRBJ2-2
CSAGTGGTGELFF
TGCAGCGCCGGGACAGGGGGCACCGGGGAGCTGTTTTTT
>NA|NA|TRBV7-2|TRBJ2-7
CASSPSRGAGRGYEQYF
TGTGCCAGCAGCCCCTCCAGGGGGGCGGGGAGAGGATACGAGCAGTACTTC
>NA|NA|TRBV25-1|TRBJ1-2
CASSGVPMEGYTF
TGTGCCAGCAGTGGAGTCCCCATGGAGGGCTACACCTTC
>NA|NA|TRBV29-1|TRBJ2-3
CSNLAVHTDTQYF
TGCAGCAACCTAGCCGTCCACACAGATACGCAGTATTTT
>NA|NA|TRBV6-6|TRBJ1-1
CASSGRQRGNTEAFF
TGTGCCAGCAGTGGACGACAGAGGGGGAACACTGAAGCTTTCTTT
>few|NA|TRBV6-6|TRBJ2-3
CASSPGTATDTQYF
TGTGCCAGCAGTCCCGGGACTGCCACAGATACGCAGTATTTT
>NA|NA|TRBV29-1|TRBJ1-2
CSVEDLPGANYGYTF
TGCAGCGTTGAAGATCTCCCAGGAGCTAACTATGGCTACACCTTC